The rows below give T cell receptor beta chains drawn from one sample of a study of shared clonotypes between healthy human individuals. Assay: immunoSEQ multiplex PCR; the TCRdb copy retains only in-frame clones and omits some. The sample comprises under 2.5 million clones, around 93% of which are singletons, and about 0.36% rests with the top ten. The sample comprised naive CD4+ T cells from PBMCs. These receptors were collected from a man between 18 and 29 years old in good health. Some clones in this sample may be carry-over from other donors' samples. The CDR3 runs from the conserved cysteine through the conserved F or W. D genes are given only for firm matches. Expanded clones get a size class; other rows say once, few or many, or leave the size out.

j_gene: TRBJ1-2; v_gene: TRBV4-3; d_gene: -; abundance: once; CDR3aa: CASSQGTYGYTF; CDR3nt: TGCGCCAGCAGCCAGGGGACCTATGGCTACACCTTC
j_gene: TRBJ2-2; v_gene: TRBV5-1; d_gene: TRBD2; abundance: -; CDR3aa: CASSFIAGQVSGELFF; CDR3nt: TGCGCCAGCAGCTTCATAGCGGGACAAGTGAGCGGGGAGCTGTTTTTT
j_gene: TRBJ2-7; v_gene: TRBV5-1; d_gene: -; abundance: -; CDR3aa: CASSTYSGVGEQYF; CDR3nt: TGCGCCAGCAGCACCTATTCTGGGGTCGGCGAGCAGTACTTC
j_gene: TRBJ1-4; v_gene: TRBV28; d_gene: TRBD1; abundance: -; CDR3aa: CASSTVGQGNEKLFF; CDR3nt: TGTGCCAGCAGTACGGTCGGACAGGGAAATGAAAAACTGTTTTTT
j_gene: TRBJ2-7; v_gene: TRBV7-9; d_gene: TRBD2; abundance: -; CDR3aa: CASSRIAGGPFGEQYF; CDR3nt: TGTGCCAGCAGCCGCATAGCGGGAGGGCCCTTCGGTGAGCAGTACTTC
j_gene: TRBJ2-2; v_gene: TRBV14; d_gene: -; abundance: -; CDR3aa: CASSHGAGELFF; CDR3nt: TGTGCCAGCAGCCATGGGGCCGGGGAGCTGTTTTTT
j_gene: TRBJ1-5; v_gene: TRBV7-2; d_gene: -; abundance: -; CDR3aa: CASSLAIGSNQPQHF; CDR3nt: TGTGCCAGCAGCTTAGCCATAGGTAGCAATCAGCCCCAGCATTTT
j_gene: TRBJ1-2; v_gene: TRBV27; d_gene: TRBD1; abundance: -; CDR3aa: CASTPFYRGQGGYTF; CDR3nt: TGTGCCAGCACTCCCTTCTACAGGGGGCAGGGAGGCTACACCTTC
j_gene: TRBJ1-1; v_gene: TRBV7-8; d_gene: -; abundance: -; CDR3aa: CASSLVTLNTEAFF; CDR3nt: TGTGCCAGCAGCTTAGTTACATTAAACACTGAAGCTTTCTTT
j_gene: TRBJ2-3; v_gene: TRBV6-6; d_gene: TRBD2; abundance: -; CDR3aa: CASTRLAGGVADTQYF; CDR3nt: TGTGCCAGCACCAGATTAGCGGGAGGGGTGGCAGATACGCAGTATTTT
j_gene: TRBJ2-7; v_gene: TRBV5-4; d_gene: -; abundance: -; CDR3aa: CASSPKGGGASQQYF; CDR3nt: TGTGCCAGCAGCCCGAAGGGAGGGGGCGCGAGCCAGCAGTACTTC
j_gene: TRBJ1-5; v_gene: TRBV28; d_gene: TRBD1; abundance: -; CDR3aa: CASSTAGTGSQPQHF; CDR3nt: TGTGCCAGCAGTACAGCCGGGACAGGGAGTCAGCCCCAGCATTTT
j_gene: TRBJ1-2; v_gene: TRBV10-3; d_gene: -; abundance: -; CDR3aa: CAISAAGEDGYTF; CDR3nt: TGTGCCATCAGTGCGGCAGGGGAGGATGGCTACACCTTC
j_gene: TRBJ2-2; v_gene: TRBV6-5; d_gene: -; abundance: -; CDR3aa: CASIHLTGELFF; CDR3nt: TGTGCCAGCATTCACCTCACCGGGGAGCTGTTTTTT
j_gene: TRBJ1-1; v_gene: TRBV6-9; d_gene: -; abundance: -; CDR3aa: CASSPGNTEAFF; CDR3nt: TGTGCCAGCAGCCCAGGGAACACTGAAGCTTTCTTT
j_gene: TRBJ1-1; v_gene: TRBV5-1; d_gene: -; abundance: -; CDR3aa: CASGWTVGAGGTEAFF; CDR3nt: TGCGCCAGCGGATGGACGGTCGGGGCCGGGGGCACTGAAGCTTTCTTT
j_gene: TRBJ2-7; v_gene: TRBV7-2; d_gene: TRBD2; abundance: -; CDR3aa: CASSLAGLAGDVYEQYF; CDR3nt: TGTGCCAGCAGCTTAGCGGGGCTAGCGGGAGACGTCTACGAGCAGTACTTC